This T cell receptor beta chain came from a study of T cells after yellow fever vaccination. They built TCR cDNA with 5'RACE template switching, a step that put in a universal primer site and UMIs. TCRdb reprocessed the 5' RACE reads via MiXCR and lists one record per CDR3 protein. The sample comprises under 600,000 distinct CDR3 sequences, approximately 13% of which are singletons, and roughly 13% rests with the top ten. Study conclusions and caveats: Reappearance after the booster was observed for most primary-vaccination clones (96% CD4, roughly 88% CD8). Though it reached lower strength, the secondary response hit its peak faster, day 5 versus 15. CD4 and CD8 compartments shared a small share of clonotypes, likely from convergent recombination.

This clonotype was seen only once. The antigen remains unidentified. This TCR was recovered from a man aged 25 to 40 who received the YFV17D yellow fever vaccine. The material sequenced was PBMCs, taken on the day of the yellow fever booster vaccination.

The CDR3 region has the DNA TGCGCCAGCAGCCAAGATTCGGGACTAGCTTACAATGAGCAGTTCTTC. Its translation is CASSQDSGLAYNEQFF. This chain uses TRBV4-3 with TRBJ2-1; 9 bases are shared with TRBD2. CDR3 length: 16 amino acids. The germline V gene has CDR1 LGHNA and CDR2 YSLEER. V shed 0 bases and J 4 bases; nucleotides not matched to a gene: 4.